This TCR beta chain was identified in a study of blood T cells in healthy people across ages. The CDR3 totals 16 residues. CDR1 and CDR2 from the germline V gene are SGHAT and FQNNGV. As to this clonotype: What it recognizes is unknown.

The study, taken as a whole, reports: Among T cells, TCR beta diversity per million cells dropped roughly linearly as age rose.

With a J-beta primer mix and a sample-barcoded 5' primer, a second PCR ran about 7 to 12 cycles. With 12 random nucleotides, a template-switch adaptor tagged each individual cDNA molecule. Each CDR3 protein gets one entry after TCRdb re-called the 5' RACE reads with MiXCR. The sample lists about 810,000 distinct CDR3 sequences, 35% to 40% seen once, with roughly 13% in the top ten. Samples each yielded at least 6 micrograms of total RNA. The receptor's source is a man aged 18 to 35 in good health. The chain employs TRBV11-2 and TRBJ2-1, with no clear D. The J call may be faulty, since TRBJ2-7 better matches the DNA end. Sequences were obtained from blood. CDR3 nucleotide sequence: TGTGCCAGCAGCTCTCCCCGCAGGAGCTCCTACAATGAGCAGTACTTC. Encoded protein: CASSSPRRSSYNEQYF.